Listed below are T cell receptor beta chains from one sample, sequenced in a study of blood T cell repertoires in COVID-19. Assay: immunoSEQ multiplex PCR; the TCRdb copy retains only in-frame clones and omits some. The profile shows some 150,000 clones, about 86% of them singletons. The sequenced sample consisted of peripheral blood. Source of these receptors: a woman aged 45-65 years with active or convalescent COVID-19. Each CDR3 is given with its conserved first and last residue. The D gene is left open where the match is weak. The size field is filled for only some rows; it gives once, few, many or a size class.

J | D | V | size | DNA | CDR3
TRBJ1-5 | . | TRBV7-8 | . | TGTGCCAGCAGCTTAGTTGCGGGGTATAGCAATCAGCCCCAGCATTTT | CASSLVAGYSNQPQHF
TRBJ1-1 | . | TRBV29-1 | . | TGCAGCGTTGAAGGTGGCGGAACTGAAGCTTTCTTT | CSVEGGGTEAFF
TRBJ1-3 | . | TRBV18 | . | TGTGCCAGCTCACCAAGTGTGAGCTCTGGAAACACCATATATTTT | CASSPSVSSGNTIYF
TRBJ1-1 | . | TRBV28 | . | TGTGCCAGCAGTTTACGGGGTTATACTGAAGCTTTCTTT | CASSLRGYTEAFF
TRBJ1-2 | TRBD1 | TRBV28 | . | TGTGCCAGCAGCTTCACCCTGACAGGGGCTTCTAACTATGGCTACACCTTC | CASSFTLTGASNYGYTF
TRBJ1-1 | . | TRBV30 | . | TGTGCCTGGAGTGGACAACCGGACACTGAAGCTTTCTTT | CAWSGQPDTEAFF
TRBJ1-1 | . | TRBV5-8 | . | TGTGCCAGCAGGCCTAGACAGGAGACGAACACTGAAGCTTTCTTT | CASRPRQETNTEAFF
TRBJ2-6 | TRBD1 | TRBV18 | . | TGTGCCAGCTCACCAGTCACAGGGGGTAGTGGGGCCAACGTCCTGACTTTC | CASSPVTGGSGANVLTF
TRBJ2-7 | . | TRBV19 | . | TGTGCCAGTAGTATAGGGCAGGGCTACGAGCAGTACTTC | CASSIGQGYEQYF
TRBJ2-2 | TRBD2 | TRBV5-1 | . | TGCGCCAGCAGCACCGGGACTAGCGGGATCCACGGGGAGCTGTTTTTT | CASSTGTSGIHGELFF
TRBJ1-3 | . | TRBV18 | . | TGTGCCAGCTCACCACTGATGAGAGGAAACACCATATATTTT | CASSPLMRGNTIYF
TRBJ1-4 | TRBD1 | TRBV7-3 | . | TGTGCCAGCAGCGCTTCCGGGACAGCTAATGAAAAACTGTTTTTT | CASSASGTANEKLFF
TRBJ2-1 | TRBD2 | TRBV6-5 | . | TGTGCCAGCAGTTACACAAGACTAGCGGGGTACAATGAGCAGTTCTTC | CASSYTRLAGYNEQFF
TRBJ2-7 | TRBD1 | TRBV15 | . | TGTGCCACCAGCAGAGCAACAGGGGTCTACGAGCAGTACTTC | CATSRATGVYEQYF
TRBJ1-1 | TRBD1 | TRBV19 | once | TGTGCCAGTAGTAGACAGGGAAAGAACACTGAAGCTTTCTTT | CASSRQGKNTEAFF